These 26 T cell receptor beta chains were all obtained from the same sample, sequenced in a study of spatial heterogeneity in lung cancer. Indicated time point: sample taken at primary tumor resection. Whole RNA obtained from tumor, nontumor lung or frozen PBMC underwent sequencing without sorting. TCRdb ran MiXCR on the 5' RACE reads and lists one entry per CDR3 protein. The table has 9,500 to 12,000 distinct CDR3 sequences, around 22% seen once. Sample: PBMCs, taken at surgery. These receptors were obtained from a female donor with early-stage non-small cell lung cancer.

In its sample, this clonotype is medium-sized. The V call is TRBV4-2, the J call TRBJ2-3; 12 nucleotides align to TRBD2. The CDR3 is 15 residues long. The V and J ends lost 4 bases and 6 bases, in that order; junction bases with no gene match: 5. Germline V gene data show CDR1 as LGHNA and CDR2 as YNFKEQ. CDR3 protein: CASSPSGRAGDTQYF. CDR3 nucleotides: TGTGCCAGCAGCCCTAGCGGGAGGGCCGGCGATACGCAGTATTTT.

This clonotype was detected many times. V is TRBV3-1 and J is TRBJ2-1; 12 bases are a match to TRBD2. CDR1 and CDR2 from the germline V gene are LGHDT and YNNKEL (reference sequence). This CDR3 spans 14 amino acids. V was clipped by 5 bases and J by 7 bases; unmatched bases: 3. The CDR3, as DNA: TGTGCCAGCAGCATACTAGCGGGAGGTAATGAGCAGTTCTTC. Translated: CASSILAGGNEQFF.

The chain links TRBV5-1 to TRBJ2-3, with 7 bases that match TRBD2. V was clipped by 4 bases and J by 5 bases; unmatched bases: 10. The length of the CDR3 is 15 residues. Germline V gives CDR1 SGHRS, CDR2 YFSETQ. The CDR3 nucleotides read TGCGCCAGCAGCGAGTCTAGCGGTACAGAAGATACGCAGTATTTT. The encoded protein is CASSESSGTEDTQYF.

This clonotype was picked up a small number of times. The chain couples TRBV5-1 to TRBJ2-1; 7 bases fit TRBD1. V gave up 0 bases and J gave up 8 bases; unmatched junction bases: 8. Germline CDR1 SGHRS, CDR2 YFSETQ. CDR3 size: 15 residues. The DNA of the CDR3 is TGCGCCAGCAGCTTGGAACAGGGGAGTGTGGATGAGCAGTTCTTC. This translates into CASSLEQGSVDEQFF. The entire variable domain, with the rest obtained from reference TRBV5-1 and TRBJ2-1, is as follows: KAGVTQTPRYLIKTRGQQVTLSCSPISGHRSVSWYQQTPGQGLQFLFEYFSETQRNKGNFPGRFSGRQFSNSRSEMNVSTLELGDSALYLCASSLEQGSVDEQFFGPGTRLTVL.

This clonotype has more than one count but fewer than ten. V usage is TRBV3-1 and J usage is TRBJ2-1, with D possibly TRBD2 on 7 matching bases. V gave up 3 bases and J gave up 13 bases, with 16 bases separating them. The germline gives CDR1 LGHDT, CDR2 YNNKEL (reference sequence). The CDR3 loop spans 13 amino acids. The CDR3 sequence is CASSHGRAGQQFF. The CDR3 DNA follows: TGTGCCAGCAGCCACGGAAGAGCGGGACAACAGTTCTTC.

Here the CDR3 reads CASSPRGASGANVLTF. The CDR3 region has the DNA TGTGCCAGCAGCCCCAGGGGAGCCTCTGGGGCCAACGTCCTGACTTTC. The rearrangement links TRBV6-2 or TRBV6-3 to TRBJ2-6; D perhaps matches TRBD1 (6 bases). Germline V gives CDR1 MNHEY, CDR2 SVGEGT. Trimming removed 6 bases at V and 0 bases at J, with 12 bases between. The CDR3 has 16 amino acids.

This clonotype was recorded many times. CDR3 nucleotides: TGTGCCAGCAGTTTATCAGGGAACGGCTACACCTTC. Translation gives CASSLSGNGYTF. The chain combines TRBV27 with TRBJ1-2, with no clear D. CDR1 is MNHEY and CDR2 is SMNVEV in the germline V gene (reference sequence). Trimming pared 0 bases from V and 8 bases from J, leaving 7 bases between. This CDR3 is 12 amino acids long.

At least ten counts were recorded for this clonotype. The V and J genes are TRBV12-3 or TRBV12-4 and TRBJ2-2; 10 nucleotides line up with TRBD2. The CDR3 is made up of 12 amino acids. The trim removed 11 bases at V and 6 bases at J, leaving 3 bases unmatched. The CDR3 region is CASGTSAGELFF. CDR3 nucleotides: TGTGCCTCCGGGACTAGCGCCGGGGAGCTGTTTTTT.

This clonotype was seen at least ten times. The V call is TRBV9, the J call TRBJ2-3; D remains unclear. Per germline, CDR1 SGDLS and CDR2 YYNGEE. CDR3 size: 15 residues. V gave up 1 base and J gave up 6 bases, with 15 bases separating them. CDR3 nucleotide sequence: TGTGCCAGCAGCGTATTAGGCGATCCCACGGATACGCAGTATTTT. Its translation is CASSVLGDPTDTQYF.

Ten or more counts support this clonotype. This chain links TRBV21-1 with TRBJ1-1; whether TRBD1, the table's D call, matches the DNA was not checked. TRBV21-1 corresponds to a pseudogene. The CDR3 has 18 amino acids. CDR3 in amino acids: CASSIHSGVSGMNTEAFF. The CDR3 DNA reads as TGTGCCAGCAGCATTCATTCAGGGGTCTCCGGCATGAACACTGAAGCTTTCTTT.

The chain has TRBV10-3 and TRBJ2-1; maybe TRBD1 (6 bases). This CDR3 is 13 amino acids long. The V end lost 10 bases, the J end lost 2 bases, and 12 bases lay between the germline ends. Germline V lookup: CDR1 ENHRY, CDR2 SYGVKD. CDR3 bases: TGTGCCACACAGGGAACCCCCTACAATGAGCAGTTCTTC. Its protein product is CATQGTPYNEQFF.

The count of this clonotype is one. The chain links TRBV5-1 to TRBJ2-4, with 8 nucleotides matching TRBD2. The CDR3 is 17 residues long. Germline V gene lookup returns CDR1 SGHRS and CDR2 YFSETQ. Trimming cost V 3 bases and J 0 bases; bases outside gene matches: 8. The CDR3 region has the DNA TGCGCCAGCAGCTCGTACACCCTAGCGGGAGCCAAAAACATTCAGTACTTC. Translating gives CASSSYTLAGAKNIQYF.

This clonotype is medium-sized. CDR3 nucleotides: TGCGCCAGGAGCACAAGATTCTCTGGAAACACCATATATTTT. Protein: CARSTRFSGNTIYF. The V and J genes are TRBV10-1 and TRBJ1-3; D is unresolved. Trimming removed 9 bases at V and 0 bases at J, with 12 bases between. CDR1 is WNHNN and CDR2 is SYGVQD in the germline V gene (reference sequence). The CDR3 is 14 amino acids.

This clonotype has just a few counts. The chain links TRBV29-1 to TRBJ2-5; D may be TRBD2 (6 bases). CDR1 is SQVTM, CDR2 ANQGSEA, per germline. V lost 6 bases and J lost 2, with 31 bases in between. There are 19 residues in the CDR3. The CDR3 sequence is CSVASRVSGGRYIQETQYF. The DNA of the CDR3 is TGCAGCGTCGCATCCCGAGTATCCGGGGGACGCTATATACAAGAGACCCAGTACTTC.

This clonotype is classed as medium-sized. The chain joins TRBV2 to TRBJ2-1; possibly TRBD2 for D (5 bases). The CDR3 is made up of 11 amino acids. V lost 4 bases to trimming and J lost 8 bases, with 6 bases between them. Germline V gene sequence: CDR1 SNHLY, CDR2 FYNNEI. DNA of the CDR3: TGTGCCAGCAGTGTGGAGGATGAGCAGTTCTTC. It encodes CASSVEDEQFF.

This clonotype was counted between two and nine times. This chain links TRBV7-2 with TRBJ2-3; tentatively, D is TRBD2 (7 bases). This CDR3 region has 14 residues. V lost 5 bases, J lost 5 bases, and 14 bases lay in between. Germline V gene sequence: CDR1 SGHTA, CDR2 FQGNSA. The CDR3 reads CASSPSGGGDTQYF. The CDR3, as DNA: TGTGCCAGCAGCCCTAGCGGAGGGGGAGATACGCAGTATTTT.

V is TRBV19 and J is TRBJ1-1; D gene ambiguous. Germline V CDR1 and CDR2: LNHDA, SQIVND (reference sequence). The CDR3 is 12 amino acids. Trimming removed 4 bases at V and 6 bases at J, with 9 bases between. Here the CDR3 DNA reads TGTGCCAGTAGTAGTCTAGTTTCTGAAGCTTTCTTT. Protein product: CASSSLVSEAFF. Full variable domain (remainder filled in from reference TRBV19 and TRBJ1-1): DGGITQSPKYLFRKEGQNVTLSCEQNLNHDAMYWYRQDPGQGLRLIYYSQIVNDFQKGDIAEGYSVSREKKESFPLTVTSAQKNPTAFYLCASSSLVSEAFFGQGTRLTVV.

CDR3 DNA: TGTGCCAGCAAAAAGGGGACAGGAAGCTACGAGCAGTACTTC. Translating gives CASKKGTGSYEQYF. This chain joins TRBV6-1 and TRBJ2-7, with 8 bases that match TRBD1. This CDR3 has 14 amino acids. Germline V CDR1 and CDR2: MNHNS, SASEGT. V gave up 7 bases and J gave up 3 bases; unmatched junction bases: 8.

The rearrangement joins TRBV20-1 to TRBJ2-4; D remains unclear. Trimming stripped 0 bases from V and 0 bases from J, with 3 bases between. The germline CDR1 and CDR2 sequences are DFQATT and SNEGSKA (reference sequence). The CDR3 runs 13 residues. The CDR3 reads CSARDLAKNIQYF. The CDR3 bases are TGCAGTGCTAGAGATCTAGCCAAAAACATTCAGTACTTC.

This chain links TRBV6-1 with TRBJ2-7; 10 bases fit TRBD2. Unmatched junction bases numbered 4, after V lost 2 bases and J lost 3 bases. Germline values: CDR1 MNHNS, CDR2 SASEGT. This CDR3 region has 15 residues. The CDR3 DNA reads as TGTGCCAGCAGTGAAAGACTAGCGGGTAGCTACGAGCAGTACTTC. It encodes CASSERLAGSYEQYF.

This clonotype was detected a few times. The chain couples TRBV4-1 to TRBJ1-5; possible D gene TRBD1, 5 bases. Trimming pared 4 bases from V and 6 bases from J, leaving 7 bases between. Germline V CDR1 and CDR2: MGHRA, YSYEKL. The CDR3 totals 12 residues. As DNA, the CDR3 is TGCGCCAGCAGCCGGGACGGTCAGCCCCAGCATTTT. Its translation is CASSRDGQPQHF.

This sequence joins TRBV4-3 and TRBJ2-5; a possible D gene is TRBD2 (6 bases). Trimming removed 0 bases at V and 5 bases at J, with 13 bases between. Per germline, CDR1 LGHNA and CDR2 YSLEER. CDR3 size: 15 residues. CDR3 sequence: CASSQDATRSETQYF. The CDR3 coding sequence is TGCGCCAGCAGCCAAGACGCGACTAGAAGTGAGACCCAGTACTTC.

By its share, this clonotype is medium-sized (0.01 to 0.1%). The chain is built from TRBV7-9 and TRBJ2-7; D remains ambiguous. V was trimmed by 5 bases and J by 0 bases, leaving 17 bases between them. The CDR3 runs 16 residues. Germline-derived CDR1 and CDR2 are SEHNR and FQNEAQ (reference sequence). DNA of the CDR3: TGTGCCAGCAGCCCTCTCAACGGACCGGCCTCCTACGAGCAGTACTTC. Protein: CASSPLNGPASYEQYF.

V is TRBV19 and J is TRBJ2-5; D remains ambiguous. The germline CDR1 and CDR2 sequences are LNHDA and SQIVND (reference sequence). This CDR3 has 15 residues. Between the trimmed V and J ends, which lost 5 bases and 3 bases, there was a span of 16 bases. The CDR3 reads CASSQVGLYKETQYF. For the CDR3, the DNA is TGTGCCAGTAGTCAGGTCGGCCTGTACAAAGAGACCCAGTACTTC.

This clonotype was detected only a few times. This chain uses TRBV5-1 with TRBJ2-7; 9 nucleotides align to TRBD1. The ends lost 4 bases at V and 6 bases at J; junction bases unmatched: 17. This CDR3 is built from 17 residues. CDR1 and CDR2 (germline): SGHRS, YFSETQ. Written as DNA, the CDR3 is TGCGCCAGCAGCCGATCCGGGACAGGGCCCCCTGCCGTCGAGCAGTACTTC. This gives the protein CASSRSGTGPPAVEQYF.

This clonotype appeared a few times. This chain connects TRBV6-6 to TRBJ2-3, with 9 bases that match TRBD1. The CDR3 length is 15 residues. The germline V gene encodes CDR1 MNHNY and CDR2 SVGAGI (reference sequence). Losses at the gene ends were 6 bases for V and 3 bases for J; bases not matched to a gene: 7. This chain's CDR3 is CASRLGDRETDTQYF. CDR3 sequence (DNA): TGTGCCAGCAGACTCGGGGACAGGGAAACAGATACGCAGTATTTT.